This T cell receptor (beta chain) was captured by sequencing in a study of blood T cell repertoires in COVID-19. Original processing notes: The authors estimated nucleated cell counts from reference gene primer amplification. The data were produced by immunoSEQ multiplex PCR, yet TCRdb's version contains in-frame clones alone and is incomplete. The V and J calls and the clone size are those of that table, but D and trimming were determined from the DNA. The sample consists of about 300,000 clones, roughly 89% of them appearing once. Cohorts were based on clinical histories the participants reported. This TCR was recovered from a woman aged 40 to 50 who had recovered from COVID-19. Sequences were obtained from PBMCs or T cells enriched from blood (not recorded which).

CDR3 sequence: CASSEGHNSGATQYF. The CDR3 nucleotides read TGCGCCAGCAGCGAAGGGCACAATAGCGGGGCCACGCAGTATTTT. The rearrangement links TRBV5-1 to TRBJ2-3; 8 bases fit TRBD2. The junction had 13 bases not matched to a gene; V was cut back by 4 bases and J by 9 bases. Germline CDR1 SGHRS, CDR2 YFSETQ. The CDR3 spans 15 residues.